This T cell receptor beta chain comes out of a study of Tregs in tolerant kidney transplant recipients. Notes on the study in general: This study did not directly address biological reproducibility. Activated donor B cell expansion appeared to reveal the most relevant donor-specific TCRbeta repertoire.

CD4+CD25+CD127- Tregs, CD4+CD25- non-Tregs, CD4 and CD8 cells were sorted. Only in-frame clones appear in the TCRdb table, and some are missing; sequencing was by immunoSEQ multiplex PCR. The sample holds about 240,000 clones, about four fifths seen once. This clone was seen more than once but under ten times. Its antigen is unidentified. Germline V lookup: CDR1 LNHDA, CDR2 SQIVND (reference sequence). This CDR3 region has 13 residues. V gave up 10 bases and J gave up 0 bases, with 12 bases separating them. The chain has TRBV19 and TRBJ1-1, with D possibly matching TRBD1 (6 bases). Sequences were obtained from CD4+ T cells from blood. The origin of this receptor is a human donor in good health. The CDR3 reads CATGTLMNTEAFF. The CDR3 region has the DNA TGTGCCACCGGGACACTTATGAACACTGAAGCTTTCTTT.